One and the same sample provided the 25 T cell receptor beta chains below, sequenced in a study of glioma-infiltrating T cells. The iRepertoire nested amplicon-rescue multiplex PCR amplified TCR alpha and beta CDR3s from RNA. Via MiXCR, TCRdb re-called the multiplex PCR reads, giving one row per CDR3 protein. The sample has around 350,000 distinct CDR3 sequences, 41% seen once. Specimen: glioma tissue, nonneoplastic brain tissue, or PBMCs (not recorded which). The receptors originated from a human donor with low-grade glioma or glioblastoma, undergoing nonglioma brain surgery, or in good health (not recorded which).

This clonotype was observed a few times. V usage is TRBV29-1 and J usage is TRBJ2-7, with D perhaps matching TRBD1 or TRBD2 (5 bases each). Between the trimmed V and J ends, which lost 4 bases and 5 bases, there was a span of 12 bases. Germline CDR1 reads SQVTM; CDR2 reads ANQGSEA. This CDR3 comprises 12 residues. The CDR3 DNA reads as TGCAGCGTTGGGGACGGGGACGACGAGCAGTACTTC. As protein: CSVGDGDDEQYF.

The V call is TRBV20-1, the J call TRBJ2-7, with D perhaps TRBD1 or TRBD2 (5 bases each). The CDR3 runs to 14 residues. V was trimmed by 3 bases and J by 2 bases, leaving 14 bases between them. Germline CDR1 is DFQATT and CDR2 is SNEGSKA (reference sequence). The CDR3 region has the DNA TGCAGTGCTAGGAGGACACTAGGCACCTACGAGCAGTACTTC. Translating it yields CSARRTLGTYEQYF.

This clonotype showed up just a few times. The CDR3 DNA is TGTGCCAGCAGTTATACCGACAGGGGTTGGACTGAAGCTTTCTTT. It yields the protein CASSYTDRGWTEAFF. The rearrangement uses TRBV11-2 and TRBJ1-1, with TRBD1 identical over 8 bases. Trimming cost V 6 bases and J 5 bases; bases outside gene matches: 11. The germline V gene has CDR1 SGHAT and CDR2 FQNNGV. This CDR3 comprises 15 residues.

This rearrangement joins TRBV4-1 to TRBJ2-1; no reliable D call. The CDR3 has 12 amino acids. In germline, CDR1 is MGHRA, CDR2 YSYEKL. With 3 bases removed from V and 9 bases from J, the gap between germline ends came to 9 bases. The CDR3 protein is CASSHLSSEQFF. CDR3 in DNA: TGCGCCAGCAGCCACCTTAGTAGTGAGCAGTTCTTC.

A word on this clonotype: A clone one base away is much larger, so this may be a read error. V is TRBV27 and J is TRBJ1-2, with D maybe TRBD1 (5 bases). Germline V gene lookup returns CDR1 MNHEY and CDR2 SMNVEV (reference sequence). The V end lost 10 bases, the J end lost 4 bases, and 10 bases lay between the germline ends. There are 11 residues in the CDR3. Here the CDR3 reads CATRAGYGYTF. CDR3 nucleotide sequence: TGTGCCACCAGGGCGGGCTATGGCTACACCTTC.

V usage is TRBV7-9 and J usage is TRBJ2-7, with D possibly TRBD2 on 5 matching bases. Germline lookup yields CDR1 SEHNR and CDR2 FQNEAQ (reference sequence). CDR3 length: 13 residues. V was cut by 5 bases and J by 6 bases, with 14 bases left in between. Here the CDR3 DNA reads TGTGCCAGCAGCCTAATCTGGGGAGCCGAGCAGTACTTC. Translated, it gives CASSLIWGAEQYF.

The sample holds a few counts of this clonotype. The J gene is TRBJ1-1, the V gene TRBV7-2, with D possibly matching TRBD1 (5 bases). CDR1 is SGHTA and CDR2 is FQGNSA in the germline V gene. Between the trimmed V and J ends, which lost 4 bases and 6 bases, there was a span of 15 bases. CDR3 length equals 14 residues. CDR3 coding DNA: TGTGCCAGCAGCTCCGTCAGGGAGAGTGCTGAAGCTTTCTTT. Protein product: CASSSVRESAEAFF.

This clonotype came up many times. The gene calls are TRBV2 and TRBJ2-3; D uncertain. Germline CDR1 reads SNHLY; CDR2 reads FYNNEI. V shed 8 bases and J shed 1 base, with 10 bases lying between them. The CDR3 spans 13 residues. CDR3 sequence (DNA): TGTGCCAGCCTCCTGTCCGGCACAGATACGCAGTATTTT. It codes for CASLLSGTDTQYF.

CDR3: CSVKTGSYEQYF. As DNA, the CDR3 is TGCAGCGTTAAAACAGGGTCCTACGAGCAGTACTTC. The V call is TRBV29-1, the J call TRBJ2-7; TRBD1 is a possible D gene (6 bases). CDR1 and CDR2 (germline): SQVTM, ANQGSEA. V was trimmed by 5 bases and J by 1 base, leaving 9 bases between them. CDR3 size: 12 residues.

The V and J genes are TRBV10-3 and TRBJ2-3; 13 bases align to TRBD2. The CDR3 is 14 residues long. CDR1 is ENHRY and CDR2 is SYGVKD in the germline V gene. The V gene end was trimmed by 8 bases and the J gene end by 5 bases; junction bases not matched to a gene: 4. The CDR3 reads CAIRLAGGKDTQYF. The CDR3 DNA reads as TGTGCCATCCGACTAGCGGGAGGTAAAGATACGCAGTATTTT.

The chain combines TRBV20-1 with TRBJ2-7; a weak D match, TRBD2 (5 bases). V lost 1 base and J 1 base, leaving 11 bases between the germline ends. Germline CDR1 and CDR2: DFQATT and SNEGSKA (reference sequence). The CDR3 spans 14 residues. The CDR3 reads CSARGLDLSYEQYF. CDR3 nucleotide sequence: TGCAGTGCTAGAGGCCTGGACTTATCCTACGAGCAGTACTTC.

Worth noting for this clonotype: This sequence may be a read error, since a much larger clone differs from it by one base. The chain employs TRBV28 and TRBJ2-3; either TRBD1 or TRBD2 may supply D (5 bases each). This CDR3 comprises 14 residues. CDR1 is MDHEN, CDR2 SYDVKM, per germline. The CDR3 loop reads CARSLWGRTDTQYF. CDR3 bases: TGTGCCAGAAGTTTGTGGGGGAGAACAGATACGCAGTATTTT.

This clonotype was found many times. The chain carries TRBV20-1 and TRBJ2-1; 7 bases fit TRBD2. CDR3 size: 15 residues. Germline loops: CDR1 DFQATT, CDR2 SNEGSKA (reference sequence). Trimming took 5 bases from V and 6 from J; bases not matched to a gene: 13. The CDR3 loop is CSAPRGGRAANEQFF. CDR3 bases: TGCAGTGCTCCCCGTGGTGGGAGGGCCGCCAATGAGCAGTTCTTC.

This clonotype ranks as medium-sized. The chain links TRBV6-2 or TRBV6-3 to TRBJ2-3; 9 bases match TRBD2. The CDR3 sequence is 14 residues long. V gave up 6 bases and J gave up 2 bases; unmatched junction bases: 3. Germline CDR1 MNHEY, CDR2 SVGEGT. CDR3 sequence (DNA): TGTGCCAGCAGCCAGCGGGAGGCCACAGATACGCAGTATTTT. This gives the protein CASSQREATDTQYF.

Remarks on this clonotype: The junction does not match germline at one end; this may be a read error. V usage is TRBV28 and J usage is TRBJ2-7; the D gene could be TRBD1 or TRBD2 (6 bases each). CDR1 is MDHEN and CDR2 is SYDVKM in the germline V gene. This CDR3 spans 14 amino acids. DNA for the CDR3: TGTGCCAGCAGTTTGACCGGGGGCTCCTACAAGCAGTACTTC. Its protein is CASSLTGGSYKQYF.

The rearrangement uses TRBV28 and TRBJ2-7; D not resolved. Germline CDR1 reads MDHEN; CDR2 reads SYDVKM. Between the trimmed V and J ends, which lost 6 bases and 1 base, there was a span of 13 bases. The CDR3 sequence is 14 residues long. The CDR3 nucleotides are TGTGCCAGCAGCCCCGGTGGGTTTTCCTACGAGCAGTACTTC. This codes for CASSPGGFSYEQYF.

This clonotype has a single count. The V call is TRBV6-5, the J call TRBJ2-7; D is perhaps TRBD2 (6 bases). This CDR3 region has 18 residues. Germline V gene sequence: CDR1 MNHEY, CDR2 SVGAGI. Trimming took off 2 bases at V and 2 bases at J, with 22 bases between the two ends. CDR3 sequence reads: CASSYPGVGAIPPYEQYF. As DNA, the CDR3 is TGTGCCAGCAGTTACCCGGGGGTTGGAGCGATACCTCCCTACGAGCAGTACTTC.

This clonotype was recorded many times. This chain links TRBV6-2 or TRBV6-3 with TRBJ1-1, with D possibly TRBD1 on 5 matching bases. V dropped 6 bases and J dropped 4 bases, with 15 bases sitting between them. Germline V gene sequence: CDR1 MNHEY, CDR2 SVGEGT. The CDR3 spans 14 residues. CDR3 in DNA: TGTGCCAGCAGCCCGGGAGGACATCTCACTGAAGCTTTCTTT. It is translated as CASSPGGHLTEAFF.

Note on this clonotype: A much larger clone lies one base from this, so it may be a read error. The genes are TRBV27 and TRBJ1-5; D gene ambiguous. V was clipped by 9 bases and J by 6 bases, with 12 bases between them. From germline, CDR1 is MNHEY and CDR2 SMNVEV (reference sequence). The CDR3 runs 12 residues. DNA of the CDR3: TGTGCCAGGAGGCTGTTGGGTCAGCCCCAGCATTTT. Residues: CARRLLGQPQHF.

This clonotype came up a few times. This chain links TRBV29-1 with TRBJ2-1, with a possible D match to TRBD2 (5 bases). CDR3 length: 13 residues. Germline CDR1 is SQVTM and CDR2 is ANQGSEA. With 7 bases removed from V and 5 bases from J, the gap between germline ends came to 15 bases. CDR3 residues: CSAGLDGNNEQFF. In nucleotides, the CDR3 is TGCAGCGCCGGGTTAGACGGGAACAATGAGCAGTTCTTC.

A remark on this clonotype: Since the CDR3 does not end with the conserved phenylalanine or tryptophan, this likely comes from a read error. The gene calls are TRBV28 and TRBJ2-3; D perhaps matches TRBD1 (6 bases). The CDR3 consists of 14 residues. Germline CDR1 is MDHEN and CDR2 is SYDVKM. Trimming took off 9 bases at V and 6 bases at J, with 19 bases between the two ends. The CDR3 loop is CARSAAGTQDTQYL. In DNA, the CDR3 is TGTGCCAGAAGTGCTGCCGGGACACAGGATACGCAGTATCTT.

This clonotype has a count of ten or more. This sequence joins TRBV6-1 and TRBJ2-7; D remains unclear. Germline V CDR1 and CDR2: MNHNS, SASEGT. The CDR3 is 12 amino acids. The V gene lost 7 bases and the J gene lost 6 bases, with 13 bases spanning the gap. CDR3 DNA: TGTGCCAGCACCGGGTTGTGGGGCGAGCAGTACTTC. It translates to CASTGLWGEQYF.

This rearrangement joins TRBV7-2 to TRBJ2-1, with 7 bases matching TRBD1. V lost 3 bases to trimming and J lost 2 bases; unmatched junction nucleotides: 13. This CDR3 contains 18 residues. The germline V gene encodes CDR1 SGHTA and CDR2 FQGNSA. The CDR3 protein is CASSFPVPRQGPYNEQFF. The CDR3 nucleotides read TGTGCCAGCAGCTTCCCCGTTCCAAGACAGGGACCCTACAATGAGCAGTTCTTC.

Concerning this clonotype itself: This may stem from a read error, because a much larger clone lies one nucleotide away. The CDR3 protein is CASSPGRGSSYEQCF. The CDR3 coding sequence is TGTGCCAGCAGTCCAGGCCGGGGTAGCTCCTACGAGCAGTGCTTC. The chain has TRBV6-2 or TRBV6-3 and TRBJ2-7, with D maybe TRBD2 (5 bases). The CDR3 loop spans 15 amino acids. Germline CDR1 is MNHEY and CDR2 is SVGEGT.

This clonotype was picked up a small number of times. The gene calls are TRBV19 and TRBJ1-2; D gene unclear. The CDR3 consists of 13 residues. Trimming shortened V by 4 bases and J by 2 bases, and 8 bases separated the two germline ends. CDR1 and CDR2 (germline): LNHDA, SQIVND (reference sequence). CDR3 bases: TGTGCCAGTAGTACAGGCCCGAACTATGGCTACACCTTC. Its translation: CASSTGPNYGYTF. The full variable domain, with the rest looked up from reference TRBV19 and TRBJ1-2, is DGGITQSPKYLFRKEGQNVTLSCEQNLNHDAMYWYRQDPGQGLRLIYYSQIVNDFQKGDIAEGYSVSREKKESFPLTVTSAQKNPTAFYLCASSTGPNYGYTFGSGTRLTVV.